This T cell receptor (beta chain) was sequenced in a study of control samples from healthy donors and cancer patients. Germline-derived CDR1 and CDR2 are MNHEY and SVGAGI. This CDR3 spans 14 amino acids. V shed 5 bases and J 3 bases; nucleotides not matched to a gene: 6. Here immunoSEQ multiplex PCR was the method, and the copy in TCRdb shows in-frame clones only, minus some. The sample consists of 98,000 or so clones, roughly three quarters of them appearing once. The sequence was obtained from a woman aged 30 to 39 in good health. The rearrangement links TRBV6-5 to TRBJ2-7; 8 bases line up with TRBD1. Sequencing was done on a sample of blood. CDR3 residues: CASSTGGHFYEQYF. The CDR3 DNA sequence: TGTGCCAGCAGTACAGGGGGTCACTTCTACGAGCAGTACTTC.